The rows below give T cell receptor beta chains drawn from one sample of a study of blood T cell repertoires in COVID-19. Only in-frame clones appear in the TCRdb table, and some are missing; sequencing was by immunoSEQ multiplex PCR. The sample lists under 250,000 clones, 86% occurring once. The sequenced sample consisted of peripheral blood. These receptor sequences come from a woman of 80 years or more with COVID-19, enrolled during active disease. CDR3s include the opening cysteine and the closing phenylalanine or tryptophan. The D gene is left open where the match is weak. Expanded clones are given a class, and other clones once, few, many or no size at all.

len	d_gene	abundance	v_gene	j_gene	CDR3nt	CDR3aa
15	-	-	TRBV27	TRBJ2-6	TGTGCCAGCAGTTTCCTGGGAGCTGGGGCCAACGTCCTGACTTTC	CASSFLGAGANVLTF
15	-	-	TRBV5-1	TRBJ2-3	TGCGCCAGCAGTTACGGACAGTTTTTAACAGATACGCAGTATTTT	CASSYGQFLTDTQYF
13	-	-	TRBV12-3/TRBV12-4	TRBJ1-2	TGTGCCAGCAGGGCCGGACAGCTATATGGCTACACCTTC	CASRAGQLYGYTF
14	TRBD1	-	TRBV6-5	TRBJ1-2	TGTGCCAGCAGTAAGACAGGGACCAGCTATGGCTACACCTTC	CASSKTGTSYGYTF
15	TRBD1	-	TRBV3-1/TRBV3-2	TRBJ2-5	TGTGCCAGCAGCCTTGCAGGGACAGAAATAGAGACCCAGTACTTC	CASSLAGTEIETQYF
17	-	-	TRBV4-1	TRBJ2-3	TGCGCCAGCAGCCAAGATCTGGGCTCATTAAGCACAGATACGCAGTATTTT	CASSQDLGSLSTDTQYF
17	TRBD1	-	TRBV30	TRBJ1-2	TGTGCCTGGAGTGTAAGGGGCCGACCCGGGACAGGGTCGGGCTACACCTTC	CAWSVRGRPGTGSGYTF
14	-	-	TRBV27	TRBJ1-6	TGTGCCAGCAGTTTAGCGGGTTATAATTCACCCCTCCACTTT	CASSLAGYNSPLHF
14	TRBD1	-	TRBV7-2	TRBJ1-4	TGTGCCAGCAGTCAAGGACAGGGGGGCAGGAAACTGTTTTTT	CASSQGQGGRKLFF
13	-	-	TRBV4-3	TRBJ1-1	TGCGCCAGCAGCCAAGATAGGGGCACTGAAGCTTTCTTT	CASSQDRGTEAFF
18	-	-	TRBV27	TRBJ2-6	TGTGCCAGCAGTTCGTGGCGGGGGCGTTCCCAAGCGGCCAACGTCCTGACTTTC	CASSSWRGRSQAANVLTF
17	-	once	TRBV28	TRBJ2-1	TGTGCCAGCAGTTTACCCGGCACGGGGAGCTCCTACAATGAGCAGTTCTTC	CASSLPGTGSSYNEQFF
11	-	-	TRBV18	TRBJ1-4	TGTGCCACCCAACGGGATGAAAAACTGTTTTTT	CATQRDEKLFF
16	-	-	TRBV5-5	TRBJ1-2	TGTGCCAGCAGCTTGGCCATAGGGGGAAACGGCTATGGCTACACCTTC	CASSLAIGGNGYGYTF
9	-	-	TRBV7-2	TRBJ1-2	TGTGCCAGCAGCTTCTTCCCCACCTTC	CASSFFPTF
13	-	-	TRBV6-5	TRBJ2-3	TGTGCCAGCAGTCGCGGGACCACAGATACGCAGTATTTT	CASSRGTTDTQYF
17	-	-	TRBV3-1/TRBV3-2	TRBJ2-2	TGTGCCAGCAGCCCCCCCTCTAGCGAAATCAACACCGGGGAGCTGTTTTTT	CASSPPSSEINTGELFF
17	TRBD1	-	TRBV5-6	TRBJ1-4	TGTGCCAGCAGCGCCGGACAGGGGGCGCGGGTGCGTGGAAAACTGTTTTTT	CASSAGQGARVRGKLFF
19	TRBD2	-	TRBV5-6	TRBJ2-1	TGTGCCCGCAGCTTTGGCGGACTAGCGGGGGGGGACTTTATCAATGAGCAGTTCTTC	CARSFGGLAGGDFINEQFF
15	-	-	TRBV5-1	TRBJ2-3	TGCGCCAGCAGCTTGGCCAGCGGGAGCACAGATACGCAGTATTTT	CASSLASGSTDTQYF
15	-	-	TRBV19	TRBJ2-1	TGTGCCAGTAGTGTACTAGCCTCGGGTAATGATGAGCAGTTCTTC	CASSVLASGNDEQFF
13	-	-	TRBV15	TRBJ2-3	TGTGCCACCAGCAGAGATCTTTCAGATACGCAGTATTTT	CATSRDLSDTQYF
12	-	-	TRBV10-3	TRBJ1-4	TGTGCCATCAGTGAGTCGAGAGAAAAACTGTTTTTT	CAISESREKLFF
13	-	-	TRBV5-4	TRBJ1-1	TGTGCCAGCAGCTTGGCAGGGGACACTGAAGCTTTCTTT	CASSLAGDTEAFF
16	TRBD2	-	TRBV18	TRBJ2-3	TGTGCCAGCTCACCACCGGGACTAGCGGGTGCAGATACGCAGTATTTT	CASSPPGLAGADTQYF
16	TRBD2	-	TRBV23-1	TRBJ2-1	TGCGCCAGCAGTCAATCGGCGGGGGGCCCTATTAATGAGCAGTTCTTC	CASSQSAGGPINEQFF
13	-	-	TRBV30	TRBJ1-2	TGTGCCTGGAGTGGAGGGTTTAACTATGGCTACACCTTC	CAWSGGFNYGYTF
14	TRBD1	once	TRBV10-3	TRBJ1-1	TGTGCCATCAGTGAGTCGGGACAGGAGACTGAAGCTTTCTTT	CAISESGQETEAFF
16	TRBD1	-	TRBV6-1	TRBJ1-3	TGTGCCAGCAGGGAAGGACAGGGGGCGGCTCGAAACACCATATATTTT	CASREGQGAARNTIYF
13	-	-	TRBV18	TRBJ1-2	TGTGCCAGCTCCTCGACAGGAACGTATGGCTACACCTTC	CASSSTGTYGYTF
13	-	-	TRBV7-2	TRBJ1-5	TGTGCCAGCAGCCCCGACAGGTATCAGCCCCAGCATTTT	CASSPDRYQPQHF
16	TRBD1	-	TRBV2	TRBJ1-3	TGTGCCAGCAGTGAGGACAGGGGGCCTGGTGGAAACACCATATATTTT	CASSEDRGPGGNTIYF
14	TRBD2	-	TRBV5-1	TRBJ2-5	TGCGCCAGCAGCCCTAGCGGGGACAAGGGGACCCAGTACTTC	CASSPSGDKGTQYF
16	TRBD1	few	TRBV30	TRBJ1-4	TGTGCCTGGAGTGTAAGGGGGCTCACAACTAATGAAAAACTGTTTTTT	CAWSVRGLTTNEKLFF
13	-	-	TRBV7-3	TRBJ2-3	TGTGCCAGCAGCTTAGGCAGCACAGATACGCAGTATTTT	CASSLGSTDTQYF
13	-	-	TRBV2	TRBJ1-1	TGTGCCAGCAGTCAGACGGGGGACACTGAAGCTTTCTTT	CASSQTGDTEAFF
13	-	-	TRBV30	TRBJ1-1	TGTGCCTGGAGTGTGGGCCTCAACACTGAAGCTTTCTTT	CAWSVGLNTEAFF
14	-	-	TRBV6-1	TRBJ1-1	TGTGCCAGCAGTGAAACCCGGGGAGGCACTGAAGCTTTCTTT	CASSETRGGTEAFF
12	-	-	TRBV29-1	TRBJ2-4	TGCAGCGTTAGTAGGGAGAATGGCATTCAGTACTTC	CSVSRENGIQYF
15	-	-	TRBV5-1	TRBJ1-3	TGCGCCAGCAGCTTGTGGCCAGATCCTGGAAACACCATATATTTT	CASSLWPDPGNTIYF
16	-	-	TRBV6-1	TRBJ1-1	TGTGCCAGCAGTGAAAAAGGGTCGTGGGGCGCCTTTGGAGCTTTCTTT	CASSEKGSWGAFGAFF
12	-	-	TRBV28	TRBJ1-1	TGTGCCAGCAATCGAGGGTACACTGAAGCTTTCTTT	CASNRGYTEAFF
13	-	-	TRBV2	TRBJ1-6	TGTGCCAGCAGTGAGAGGACAGATTCACCCCTCCACTTT	CASSERTDSPLHF
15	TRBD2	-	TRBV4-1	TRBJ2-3	TGCGCCAGCAGCCCCGGACTAGCGGGGGTAGATACGCAGTATTTT	CASSPGLAGVDTQYF